This TCR beta chain was recorded in a study of vaccination and CD4 T cells after COVID-19. General observations from the study: Convalescent patients showed a median around 90% of reactive clones that were seen only post-vaccination.

The CDR3 spans 17 residues. The V gene's germline CDR1 is SGHTA and CDR2 FQGNSA. Trimming took off 7 bases at V and 3 bases at J, with 25 bases between the two ends. An Oncomine TCR Beta short-read assay was used to sequence the DNA from cultured CD4+ T cells. TCRdb fed the PCR reads into MiXCR, producing one record per CDR3 protein. The sample holds tens of thousands of distinct CDR3 sequences; 35% to 55% are singletons and the top ten take around 12%. This clonotype was seen more than once but under ten times. Its cognate antigen is unknown. Regarding treatment: roughly 10-day PBMC culture with coronavirus spike peptide pools or control peptides (ViraFEST assay). Half the growth medium was swapped for new IL-2 medium on days 3 and 7.

The sequencing sample was made of CD4+ T cells from blood, cultured in vitro. This chain joins TRBV7-2 and TRBJ2-7; maybe TRBD1 (6 bases). The TCR sequence derives from a human donor who had recovered from COVID-19. As DNA, the CDR3 is TGTGCCAGCAACCCTCCCCCCCGGCCAGGGGTAAGCTACGAGCAGTACTTC. Translation gives CASNPPPRPGVSYEQYF.